Listed below are T cell receptor beta chains from one sample, sequenced in a study of cytomegalovirus exposure and HLA in healthy donors. Here immunoSEQ multiplex PCR was the method, and the copy in TCRdb shows in-frame clones only, minus some. Of about 130,000 clones in the sample, around 67% were seen once. Sequenced sample: PBMCs. The receptors derive from a man aged 18 to 30 in good health and CMV-seropositive. Both conserved end residues are part of each CDR3. Fields, in order: V gene, D gene, J gene, clone size, CDR3 DNA, CDR3 protein. D genes are given only for firm matches. Part of the rows lack a size; the others show once, few, many or a class for expanded clones.

>TRBV10-3|.|TRBJ1-6|few
TGTGCCATCAGTGAGTTGGACGGGGATAATTCACCCCTCCACTTT
CAISELDGDNSPLHF
>TRBV6-5|.|TRBJ1-1|.
TGTGCCAGCAGTTACTCGAGGGTGGCTATGAACACTGAAGCTTTCTTT
CASSYSRVAMNTEAFF
>TRBV2|TRBD1|TRBJ2-7|.
TGTGCCAGCAGGTCCCCCCCCGGACAGGGGAACCACTACGAGCAGTACTTC
CASRSPPGQGNHYEQYF
>TRBV11-1|TRBD1|TRBJ2-2|.
TGTGCCAGCAGCCTCGGACAGGGGTATCACACCGGGGAGCTGTTTTTT
CASSLGQGYHTGELFF
>TRBV28|.|TRBJ2-1|few
TGTGCCAGCAGTCCTCTACGAAGCTCCTACAATGAGCAGTTCTTC
CASSPLRSSYNEQFF
>TRBV30|.|TRBJ2-7|.
TGTGCCTGGACCCGGTACGGGGGGCATGAAGAGCAGTACTTC
CAWTRYGGHEEQYF
>TRBV5-1|.|TRBJ1-3|.
TGCGCCAGCAGCTTGGGAGGGTCTGGAAACACCATATATTTT
CASSLGGSGNTIYF
>TRBV18|.|TRBJ1-1|few
TGTGCCAGCTCACCAACTAGGGTTCGCGCTGAAGCTTTCTTT
CASSPTRVRAEAFF
>TRBV6-1|.|TRBJ2-1|.
TGTGCCAGCACCAGGACATTCTACAATGAGCAGTTCTTC
CASTRTFYNEQFF
>TRBV6-5|TRBD1|TRBJ1-2|.
TGTGCCAGCAGTATAGGACAGGGGTGGGGCTACACCTTC
CASSIGQGWGYTF
>TRBV2|TRBD1|TRBJ1-1|few
TGTGCCAGCAGTGATGAGAGGACAGGGTTAGGCACTGAAGCTTTCTTT
CASSDERTGLGTEAFF
>TRBV5-4|.|TRBJ2-5|.
TGTGCCAGCAGCTCCTTAACTAGGGGGGGCCAGGAGACCCAGTACTTC
CASSSLTRGGQETQYF
>TRBV29-1|TRBD1|TRBJ1-2|once
TGCAGCGTTGAAAGGGACAGCGCTAACTATGGCTACACCTTC
CSVERDSANYGYTF
>TRBV19|TRBD2|TRBJ2-1|.
TGTGCCAGTAGTATACGGGGGGGCCGGAGTGAGCAGTTCTTC
CASSIRGGRSEQFF
>TRBV19|TRBD1|TRBJ1-4|few
TGTGCCAGTAGTATATTGGGACAGGGTAGAGAAAAACTGTTTTTT
CASSILGQGREKLFF
>TRBV5-1|.|TRBJ2-2|few
TGCGCCAGCAGCTTGTTTCGGCGGGGACAGACGAACACCGGGGAGCTGTTTTTT
CASSLFRRGQTNTGELFF
>TRBV9|.|TRBJ2-7|.
TGTGCCAGCAGCGTAGGGTTGGGGGCCTTCCCCTACGAGCAGTACTTC
CASSVGLGAFPYEQYF
>TRBV28|.|TRBJ1-2|few
TGTGCCAGCAGTTTAGGGCCCGACTATGGCTACACCTTC
CASSLGPDYGYTF
>TRBV27|TRBD2|TRBJ2-1|.
TGTGCCAGCAGTTTATTTGCGGGGGGGCTCGAGTATGAGCAGTTCTTC
CASSLFAGGLEYEQFF